One and the same sample provided the 29 T cell receptor beta chains below, sequenced in a study of cytomegalovirus exposure and HLA in healthy donors. PCR involved 60 Vbeta and 13 Jbeta primers. Clones were read by immunoSEQ multiplex PCR, and TCRdb kept only the in-frame ones, dropping some. The repertoire includes about 92,000 clones, just under 85% of them detected once, and around 5.6% sits in the top ten. The specimen was PBMCs. The source is a woman under 30 in good health and CMV-seropositive.

The chain has TRBV28 and TRBJ2-1; TRBD1 matches at 9 bases. This CDR3 region has 15 residues. Germline values: CDR1 MDHEN, CDR2 SYDVKM. V dropped 6 bases and J dropped 5; count of bases not matched to a gene: 8. The CDR3 loop reads CASRTGTGTNNEQFF. The CDR3 DNA sequence: TGTGCCAGCAGAACCGGGACAGGGACGAACAATGAGCAGTTCTTC.

J is TRBJ1-2 and V is TRBV19; D remains ambiguous. V shed 1 base and J shed 6 bases, with 15 bases lying between them. The germline V gene encodes CDR1 LNHDA and CDR2 SQIVND (reference sequence). The CDR3 has 15 residues. The CDR3 region is CASSIGGGARNGYTF. The DNA for the CDR3 is TGTGCCAGTAGTATAGGAGGAGGAGCAAGGAATGGCTACACCTTC.

This clone was detected once. This rearrangement joins TRBV18 to TRBJ1-5, with a weak D call TRBD1 (5 bases). The CDR3 covers 13 residues. Between the trimmed V and J ends, which lost 6 bases and 4 bases, there was a span of 10 bases. CDR1 and CDR2 from the germline V gene are KGHSH and LQKENI. CDR3 residues: CASSRGGNQPQHF. The CDR3 DNA reads as TGTGCCAGCTCCCGTGGGGGGAATCAGCCCCAGCATTTT.

This sequence joins TRBV7-6 and TRBJ1-1; D may be TRBD1 (6 bases). V lost 5 bases, J lost 0 bases, and 16 bases lay in between. The CDR3 consists of 16 residues. Germline values: CDR1 SGHVS, CDR2 FNYEAQ. This CDR3 reads CASSPPTGGLNTEAFF. The CDR3 DNA reads as TGTGCCAGCAGCCCACCGACAGGAGGTTTGAACACTGAAGCTTTCTTT. Full variable domain (remainder filled in from reference TRBV7-6 and TRBJ1-1): GAGVSQSPRYKVTKRGQDVALRCDPISGHVSLYWYRQALGQGPEFLTYFNYEAQQDKSGLPNDRFSAERPEGSISTLTIQRTEQRDSAMYRCASSPPTGGLNTEAFFGQGTRLTVV.

The chain combines TRBV30 with TRBJ1-2, with 7 bases identical to TRBD1. CDR3 length: 16 amino acids. Germline CDR1 and CDR2: GTSNPN and SVGIG (reference sequence). V trimming: 1 base; J trimming: 2 bases; junction bases outside the gene matches: 10. The CDR3 coding sequence is TGTGCCTGGAGTGACCCCTGGACAGGAGGAAACTATGGCTACACCTTC. This gives the protein CAWSDPWTGGNYGYTF. Complete variable domain (other parts from reference TRBV30 and TRBJ1-2): SQTIHQWPATLVQPVGSPLSLECTVEGTSNPNLYWYRQAAGRGLQLLFYSVGIGQISSEVPQNLSASRPQDRQFILSSKKLLLSDSGFYLCAWSDPWTGGNYGYTFGSGTRLTVV.

V is TRBV2 and J is TRBJ1-4; possibly TRBD1 for D (5 bases). Trimming pared 8 bases from V and 8 bases from J, leaving 12 bases between. Germline CDR1 is SNHLY and CDR2 is FYNNEI. The CDR3 is 12 amino acids. The CDR3 spells CASGRGIEKLFF. The CDR3 DNA sequence: TGTGCCAGCGGGAGGGGTATCGAAAAACTGTTTTTT.

The table lists this clone with a few counts. The germline gene is not matched at one end of the junction; a read error may be the cause. This rearrangement joins TRBV2 to TRBJ1-2, with TRBD1 matching over 10 bases. Germline V gene data show CDR1 as SNHLY and CDR2 as FYNNEI. The CDR3 extends over 17 amino acids. The CDR3 DNA reads TGTGCCAGCAGAGGGGCCGGTCGAGACCGGGACAGGGGAGGCTATACCTTC. Translating gives CASRGAGRDRDRGGYTF.

The V gene is TRBV29-1, the J gene TRBJ2-1, with 9 bases lining up with TRBD2. V lost 3 bases to trimming and J lost 4 bases; unmatched junction nucleotides: 4. Germline assignment: CDR1 SQVTM and CDR2 ANQGSEA. The CDR3 has 14 amino acids. Written as DNA, the CDR3 is TGCAGCGTTGATATTAGCGGGAGTTACAATGAGCAGTTCTTC. This gives the protein CSVDISGSYNEQFF.

This clone has only one observation. This chain joins TRBV5-4 and TRBJ2-1, with TRBD2 matching over 11 bases. V lost 2 bases to trimming and J lost 0 bases; unmatched junction nucleotides: 4. Germline V lookup: CDR1 SGHNT, CDR2 YYREEE (reference sequence). The CDR3 contains 17 residues. In nucleotides, the CDR3 is TGTGCCAGCAGCTTAGCTAGCGGGGGGATCTCCTACAATGAGCAGTTCTTC. Translation gives CASSLASGGISYNEQFF.

The V gene is TRBV7-3, the J gene TRBJ2-3; tentative D call: TRBD2 (7 bases). Deletions cut 4 bases from V and 11 bases from J, with 34 bases between. This CDR3 has 19 residues. The germline CDR1 and CDR2 sequences are SGHTA and FQGTGA. As DNA, the CDR3 is TGTGCCAGCAGCTCACAGGGTGGCTTGTGGGACTACGACATAGGAGGGCAGTATTTT. Protein product: CASSSQGGLWDYDIGGQYF.

The chain is built from TRBV5-1 and TRBJ1-6; D call uncertain. V lost 5 bases and J lost 0, with 9 bases in between. This CDR3 is built from 15 residues. CDR1 SGHRS and CDR2 YFSETQ come from the germline V gene. CDR3: CASRSQDSYNSPLHF. CDR3 DNA: TGCGCCAGCAGATCACAAGACTCCTATAATTCACCCCTCCACTTT.

The table lists this clone with a few counts. This chain connects TRBV6-5 to TRBJ2-7, with D unclear. V shed 6 bases and J shed 4 bases, with 10 bases lying between them. CDR1 is MNHEY and CDR2 is SVGAGI in the germline V gene. This CDR3 spans 12 amino acids. CDR3 bases: TGTGCCAGCAGCCCTAATGTGTACGAGCAGTACTTC. It translates to CASSPNVYEQYF.

Written as DNA, the CDR3 is TGTGCCAGTAGTCCACGGACTAGCTTCGAGACCCAGTACTTC. Translation gives CASSPRTSFETQYF. This rearrangement joins TRBV19 to TRBJ2-5, with 8 bases fitting TRBD2. The CDR3 length is 14 residues. Germline lookup yields CDR1 LNHDA and CDR2 SQIVND (reference sequence). J gave up 5 bases and V 5 bases, and 7 bases lay outside the gene matches.

The chain employs TRBV28 and TRBJ2-2, with 7 bases that match TRBD1. In germline, CDR1 is MDHEN, CDR2 SYDVKM. The CDR3 contains 18 residues. With 4 bases clipped from V and 6 bases from J, the junction kept 17 bases outside the gene matches. CDR3 protein: CASSYYHSSGTVPGELFF. As DNA, the CDR3 is TGTGCCAGCAGTTATTATCATTCGTCCGGGACAGTACCCGGGGAGCTGTTTTTT.

The CDR3 loop is CASSQVGGRGTGELFF. Here the CDR3 DNA reads TGCGCCAGCAGCCAAGTCGGGGGAAGAGGGACCGGGGAGCTGTTTTTT. The genes are TRBV4-1 and TRBJ2-2; D is possibly TRBD2 (6 bases). V was cut by 1 base and J by 5 bases, with 14 bases left in between. The CDR3 runs to 16 residues. Germline assignment: CDR1 MGHRA and CDR2 YSYEKL.

The CDR3: CASSLTGGRDGYTF. CDR3 DNA: TGCGCCAGCAGCTTGACCGGGGGGCGGGACGGCTACACCTTC. The chain recombines TRBV5-1 with TRBJ1-2, with D possibly matching TRBD1 (6 bases). Germline CDR1 reads SGHRS; CDR2 reads YFSETQ. Trimming took 1 base from V and 8 from J, leaving 15 bases between them. The CDR3 covers 14 residues.

This clone was observed once. This chain uses TRBV9 with TRBJ1-1; D ambiguous. Germline V gene data show CDR1 as SGDLS and CDR2 as YYNGEE. The V gene lost 2 bases and the J gene lost 0 bases, with 5 bases spanning the gap. This CDR3 has 13 residues. The DNA of the CDR3 is TGTGCCAGCAGCGTTCACATGAACACTGAAGCTTTCTTT. It specifies CASSVHMNTEAFF. The full variable domain, rest sourced from reference TRBV9 and TRBJ1-1, is DSGVTQTPKHLITATGQRVTLRCSPRSGDLSVYWYQQSLDQGLQFLIQYYNGEERAKGNILERFSAQQFPDLHSELNLSSLELGDSALYFCASSVHMNTEAFFGQGTRLTVV.

The chain combines TRBV6-1 with TRBJ2-7; TRBD2 is a possible D gene (5 bases). Per germline, CDR1 MNHNS and CDR2 SASEGT. CDR3 length: 15 residues. Trimming took off 8 bases at V and 4 bases at J, with 21 bases between the two ends. The CDR3 reads CASATLTTSGYEQYF. The DNA of the CDR3 is TGTGCCAGCGCCACCCTGACAACATCGGGATACGAGCAGTACTTC.

Only one count was recorded for this clone. The chain couples TRBV14 to TRBJ2-2; perhaps TRBD1 as D (6 bases). This CDR3 has 15 amino acids. V lost 4 bases and J lost 2, with 11 bases in between. In germline, CDR1 is SGHDN, CDR2 FVKESK. CDR3 sequence: CASSRGQYNTGELFF. The CDR3 region has the DNA TGTGCCAGCAGCCGTGGACAGTACAACACCGGGGAGCTGTTTTTT.

J is TRBJ1-2 and V is TRBV5-6, with D maybe TRBD1 (5 bases). The CDR3 spans 14 residues. The V and J ends lost 3 bases and 4 bases respectively, with 13 bases between them. Germline CDR1 is SGHDT and CDR2 is YYEEEE. The CDR3 DNA reads as TGTGCCAGCAGCTCGGGGGGGATCCTCTATGGCTACACCTTC. Its protein is CASSSGGILYGYTF.

This chain links TRBV28 with TRBJ2-2; no clear D. CDR1 and CDR2 (germline): MDHEN, SYDVKM. V was pared by 3 bases and J by 13 bases, with 9 bases between. The CDR3 contains 11 residues. The CDR3 is CASSLSSRLFF. The DNA of the CDR3 is TGTGCCAGCAGTTTGAGTTCAAGGCTGTTTTTT.

The chain joins TRBV19 to TRBJ2-3, with TRBD2 matching over 7 bases. V trimming: 9 bases; J trimming: 2 bases; junction bases outside the gene matches: 5. Germline CDR1 and CDR2: LNHDA and SQIVND (reference sequence). This CDR3 has 13 amino acids. CDR3 nucleotides: TGTGCCAGCAAGCGGGGAACCACAGATACGCAGTATTTT. It translates to CASKRGTTDTQYF.

The chain has TRBV5-1 and TRBJ2-6, with D perhaps matching TRBD2 (6 bases). Germline CDR1 SGHRS, CDR2 YFSETQ. The CDR3 spans 18 residues. V was clipped by 0 bases and J by 2 bases, with 15 bases between them. The CDR3 protein is CASSLAVLAGPGANVLTF. As DNA, the CDR3 is TGCGCCAGCAGCTTGGCGGTACTAGCAGGGCCTGGGGCCAACGTCCTGACTTTC.

The chain recombines TRBV15 with TRBJ1-6; D is unclear. CDR3 length: 12 amino acids. V lost 8 bases and J lost 8, with 10 bases in between. Germline V gene data show CDR1 as LNHNV and CDR2 as YYDKDF (reference sequence). CDR3 in amino acids: CATGQVDSPLHF. CDR3 bases: TGTGCCACCGGGCAGGTAGATTCACCCCTCCACTTT.

This sequence joins TRBV6-1 and TRBJ2-5; 9 bases are a match to TRBD2. V dropped 4 bases and J dropped 0; count of bases not matched to a gene: 6. This CDR3 contains 16 residues. Germline lookup yields CDR1 MNHNS and CDR2 SASEGT. CDR3 sequence (DNA): TGTGCCAGCAGTGTTCGAAGCGGGAGGAACCAAGAGACCCAGTACTTC. Its protein product is CASSVRSGRNQETQYF.

V and J are TRBV15 and TRBJ2-7; TRBD2 is a possible D gene (6 bases). V lost 1 base to trimming and J lost 1 base, with 11 bases between them. The CDR3 runs to 15 residues. In germline, CDR1 is LNHNV, CDR2 YYDKDF (reference sequence). Here the CDR3 DNA reads TGTGCCACCAGCAGAGCCCCCGCGGGGTCCTACGAGCAGTACTTC. Its translation is CATSRAPAGSYEQYF. Looking up the rest from reference TRBV15 and TRBJ2-7 gives the full variable domain: DAMVIQNPRYQVTQFGKPVTLSCSQTLNHNVMYWYQQKSSQAPKLLFHYYDKDFNNEADTPDNFQSRRPNTSFCFLDIRSPGLGDTAMYLCATSRAPAGSYEQYFGPGTRLTVT.

V and J are TRBV6-1 and TRBJ1-1, with D tentatively TRBD1 (5 bases). The CDR3 contains 15 residues. The V and J ends lost 1 base and 5 bases respectively, with 14 bases between them. Germline assignment: CDR1 MNHNS and CDR2 SASEGT. This CDR3 is CASSEVAGYVTEAFF. In nucleotides, the CDR3 is TGTGCCAGCAGTGAAGTCGCAGGGTATGTGACTGAAGCTTTCTTT.

The V call is TRBV28, the J call TRBJ2-1, with 16 bases identical to TRBD2. The V and J ends lost 6 bases and 2 bases, in that order; junction bases with no gene match: 7. The germline gives CDR1 MDHEN, CDR2 SYDVKM. The CDR3 runs to 18 residues. CDR3 in DNA: TGTGCCAGCAGGGGACTAGCGGGAGGGCCAGGGGCCTACAATGAGCAGTTCTTC. Translation gives CASRGLAGGPGAYNEQFF.

This sequence joins TRBV5-1 and TRBJ1-1; D is perhaps TRBD1 (6 bases). CDR3 length: 11 residues. The V and J ends lost 4 bases and 8 bases respectively, with 9 bases between them. Looked up from germline, CDR1 is SGHRS and CDR2 is YFSETQ. The CDR3 protein is CASSVTGEAFF. The CDR3 coding sequence is TGCGCCAGCAGCGTCACAGGGGAAGCTTTCTTT.